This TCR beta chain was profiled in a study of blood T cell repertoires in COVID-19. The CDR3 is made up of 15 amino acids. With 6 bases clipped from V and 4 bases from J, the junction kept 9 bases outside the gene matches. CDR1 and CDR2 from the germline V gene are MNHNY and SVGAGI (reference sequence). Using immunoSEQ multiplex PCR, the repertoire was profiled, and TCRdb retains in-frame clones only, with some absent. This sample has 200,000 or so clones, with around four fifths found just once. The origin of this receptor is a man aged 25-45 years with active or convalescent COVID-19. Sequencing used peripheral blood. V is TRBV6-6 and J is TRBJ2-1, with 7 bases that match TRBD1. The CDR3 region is CASSPDRDRYNEQFF. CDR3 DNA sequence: TGTGCCAGCAGCCCTGACCGGGACAGATACAATGAGCAGTTCTTC.